What follows describes a single T cell receptor beta chain. The sample belongs to a study of radiotherapy plus CTLA-4 blockade in lung cancer. On the study more broadly: Of the patients, 15% to 20% showed objective responses and approximately 34% attained disease control.

Sequenced by immunoSEQ multiplex PCR; TCRdb stores in-frame clones only, minus some. The data contain tens of thousands of clones, 85% of them singletons. Chemo-refractory metastatic non-small-cell lung cancer patients were treated with focal radiation plus CTLA-4 blockade with ipilimumab. The CDR3 contains 17 residues. Germline CDR1 is SGHDT and CDR2 is YYEEEE. The V and J ends lost 5 bases and 2 bases respectively, with 22 bases between them. The specimen was peripheral blood, collected from a patient treated with radiotherapy plus ipilimumab. The genes are TRBV5-6 and TRBJ1-2; D perhaps matches TRBD1 (6 bases). The receptor was derived from a human donor with non-small cell lung cancer who had stable disease on radiotherapy plus ipilimumab. For the CDR3, the DNA is TGTGCCAGCAGAGATGACAGAGAAGGGGGAGACAACTATGGCTACACCTTC. Encoded protein: CASRDDREGGDNYGYTF.